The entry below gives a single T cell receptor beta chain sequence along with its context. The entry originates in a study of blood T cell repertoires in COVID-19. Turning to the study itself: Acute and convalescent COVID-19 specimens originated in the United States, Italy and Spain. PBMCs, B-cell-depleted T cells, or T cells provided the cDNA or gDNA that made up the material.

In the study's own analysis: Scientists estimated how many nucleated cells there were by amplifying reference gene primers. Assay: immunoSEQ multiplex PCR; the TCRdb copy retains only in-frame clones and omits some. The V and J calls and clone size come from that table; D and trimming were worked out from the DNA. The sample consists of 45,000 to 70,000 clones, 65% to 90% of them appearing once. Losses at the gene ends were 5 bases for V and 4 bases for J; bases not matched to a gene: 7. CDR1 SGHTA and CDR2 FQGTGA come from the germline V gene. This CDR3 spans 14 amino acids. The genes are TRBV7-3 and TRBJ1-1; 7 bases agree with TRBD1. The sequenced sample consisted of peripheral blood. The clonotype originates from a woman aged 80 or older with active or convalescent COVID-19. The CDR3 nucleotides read TGTGCCAGCAGCAACCAGGGGGTGGGCACTGAAGCTTTCTTT. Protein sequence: CASSNQGVGTEAFF. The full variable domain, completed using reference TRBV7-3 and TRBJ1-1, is GAGVSQTPSNKVTEKGKYVELRCDPISGHTALYWYRQSLGQGPEFLIYFQGTGAADDSGLPNDRFFAVRPEGSVSTLKIQRTERGDSAVYLCASSNQGVGTEAFFGQGTRLTVV.